This T cell receptor (beta chain) was sequenced for a study of response to subunit inactivated influenza vaccine. TCRdb re-called the RT-PCR reads with MiXCR, one entry per CDR3 protein. The sample records 600,000 to 700,000 distinct CDR3 sequences, approximately 14% being singletons. The CDR3 runs to 13 residues. The V gene's germline CDR1 is SGHRS and CDR2 YFSETQ. The V end lost 4 bases, the J end lost 5 bases, and 12 bases lay between the germline ends. The chain couples TRBV5-1 to TRBJ2-5; a possible D gene is TRBD2 (6 bases). The sequences come from PBMCs from blood, collected around 14 days before vaccination. This sequence was found in a man in his forties or fifties who received an inactivated influenza vaccine. The CDR3 DNA sequence: TGCGCCAGCAGCCCCGCACGGGGGGAGACCCAGTACTTC. It specifies CASSPARGETQYF.